The T cell receptor beta chain described here comes from a study of blood T cell repertoires in COVID-19. In the original workflow: It was from reference gene primer amplification that nucleated cell counts were estimated. Generated by immunoSEQ multiplex PCR, the TCRdb table keeps only in-frame clones and is missing some. That table gives V, J and clone size, and the DNA gave D and trimming. The table includes about 200,000 clones, about four fifths detected once. Germline values: CDR1 MDHEN, CDR2 SYDVKM. V gave up 6 bases and J gave up 0 bases, with 12 bases separating them. The CDR3 contains 15 residues.

The sequence derives from a woman at least 80 years old with COVID-19, enrolled during active disease. The chain is built from TRBV28 and TRBJ2-1; D perhaps matches TRBD2 (6 bases). Input material: peripheral blood. This CDR3 is CASRGTGYSYNEQFF. The CDR3 region has the DNA TGTGCCAGCAGGGGGACTGGATACTCCTACAATGAGCAGTTCTTC.